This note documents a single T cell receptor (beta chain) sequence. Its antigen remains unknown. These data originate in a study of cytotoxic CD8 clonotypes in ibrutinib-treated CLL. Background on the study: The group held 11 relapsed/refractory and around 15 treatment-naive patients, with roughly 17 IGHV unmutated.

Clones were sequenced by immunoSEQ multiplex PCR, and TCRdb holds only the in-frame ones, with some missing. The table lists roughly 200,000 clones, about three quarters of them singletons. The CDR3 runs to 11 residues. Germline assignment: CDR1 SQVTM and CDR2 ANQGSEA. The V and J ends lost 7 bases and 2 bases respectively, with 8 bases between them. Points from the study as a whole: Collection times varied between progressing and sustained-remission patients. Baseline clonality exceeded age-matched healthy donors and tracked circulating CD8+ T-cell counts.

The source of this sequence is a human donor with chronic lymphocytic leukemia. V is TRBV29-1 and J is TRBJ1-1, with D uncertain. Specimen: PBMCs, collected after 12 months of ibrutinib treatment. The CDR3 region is CSAGRNTEAFF. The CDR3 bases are TGCAGCGCGGGAAGAAACACTGAAGCTTTCTTT. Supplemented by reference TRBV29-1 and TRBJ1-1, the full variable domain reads SAVISQKPSRDICQRGTSLTIQCQVDSQVTMMFWYRQQPGQSLTLIATANQGSEATYESGFVIDKFPISRPNLTFSTLTVSNMSPEDSSIYLCSAGRNTEAFFGQGTRLTVV.